This T cell receptor (beta chain) was profiled in a study of cytomegalovirus exposure and HLA in healthy donors. Use of 60 Vbeta and 13 Jbeta primers characterized the PCR. Sequenced by immunoSEQ multiplex PCR; TCRdb stores in-frame clones only, minus some. The sample lists 83,000 or so clones, about three quarters occurring once. The trim removed 6 bases at V and 8 bases at J, leaving 17 bases unmatched. Germline CDR1 SEHNR, CDR2 FQNEAQ (reference sequence). This CDR3 is built from 16 residues. Turning to this clone: Antigen unknown.

Study-wide findings and caveats: TCR beta V- and J-gene trimming, according to a later analysis, was linked to a missense DCLRE1C variant. Earlier findings revealed that most TCR beta V segments proved productive either about 87% or about 30% of the time. In vitro checks showed that a few CMV-associated chains really do target CMV antigens. Many donors carried some public TCRs, although rarity characterized most TCR sequences.

The chain carries TRBV7-9 and TRBJ1-1; 8 bases are shared with TRBD1. The origin of this receptor is a man aged 25-45 years in good health and CMV-seropositive. The source material was PBMCs. CDR3 DNA sequence: TGTGCCAGCAGTCCCAATCCCGGGACAGGCTCTCAAGAAGCTTTCTTT. Translating it yields CASSPNPGTGSQEAFF.